What follows are 31 T cell receptor beta chains derived from one specimen sequenced in a study of a mutant IDH1 vaccine in newly diagnosed glioma. TCRdb's table, derived via immunoSEQ multiplex PCR, lists solely in-frame clones and lacks some. The data contain about 44,000 clones, 80% to 95% of them singletons. Time point specified: week 23, last vaccination. The content of each vaccine dose was 300 ug of mutant IDH1 20-mer peptide, and topical imiquimod accompanied it. The antigens these receptors bind are not known. Sequencing was performed on PBMCs, taken from a glioma patient whose treatment included an IDH1 peptide vaccine. These receptors originate from a man in his forties or fifties with glioma.

The V gene is TRBV5-1, the J gene TRBJ2-3, with a possible D match to TRBD1 (5 bases). The CDR3 has 15 amino acids. V dropped 0 bases and J dropped 2 bases, with 10 bases sitting between them. CDR1 is SGHRS, CDR2 YFSETQ, per germline. The CDR3 sequence: CASSLAGRATDTQYF. The CDR3 DNA is TGCGCCAGCAGCTTGGCCGGCAGGGCCACAGATACGCAGTATTTT. Drawing the rest from reference TRBV5-1 and TRBJ2-3, the complete variable domain is KAGVTQTPRYLIKTRGQQVTLSCSPISGHRSVSWYQQTPGQGLQFLFEYFSETQRNKGNFPGRFSGRQFSNSRSEMNVSTLELGDSALYLCASSLAGRATDTQYFGPGTRLTVL.

This chain connects TRBV5-1 to TRBJ1-2; D remains unclear. The germline V gene has CDR1 SGHRS and CDR2 YFSETQ. CDR3 length: 14 residues. The V end lost 2 bases, the J end lost 5 bases, and 13 bases lay between the germline ends. The CDR3 DNA sequence: TGCGCCAGCAGCTTCAGAGGGTCGGAGTATGGCTACACCTTC. Its protein product is CASSFRGSEYGYTF.

This rearrangement joins TRBV5-6 to TRBJ2-1; TRBD1 agrees at 12 bases. CDR1 and CDR2 (germline): SGHDT, YYEEEE. This CDR3 is 16 amino acids long. V lost 1 base, J lost 8 bases, and 7 bases stayed unmatched. The chain's CDR3 is CASSLFRDRGLDEQFF. The CDR3 DNA follows: TGTGCCAGCAGCTTGTTTCGGGACAGGGGGCTCGATGAGCAGTTCTTC.

This chain joins TRBV19 and TRBJ2-2; 7 bases map to TRBD1. CDR1 LNHDA and CDR2 SQIVND come from the germline V gene (reference sequence). This CDR3 comprises 14 residues. With V trimmed by 8 bases and J by 4 bases, 7 bases remained unmatched. Here the CDR3 reads CASASRTGTGELFF. CDR3 DNA: TGTGCCAGTGCCTCACGGACAGGCACCGGGGAGCTGTTTTTT.

The chain joins TRBV28 to TRBJ2-5; TRBD2 matches 12 bases. The CDR3 length is 17 residues. Per the germline V gene, CDR1 is MDHEN and CDR2 is SYDVKM. The V and J ends lost 2 bases and 0 bases, in that order; junction bases with no gene match: 4. DNA of the CDR3: TGTGCCAGCAGTTTACGACGACTAGCGGGGGACCAAGAGACCCAGTACTTC. Protein product: CASSLRRLAGDQETQYF.

J is TRBJ1-2 and V is TRBV11-1; tentatively, D is TRBD1 (6 bases). This CDR3 is built from 12 residues. Germline V gene lookup returns CDR1 SGHAT and CDR2 FQDESV (reference sequence). V shed 6 bases and J shed 6 bases, with 11 bases lying between them. This CDR3 is CASRGAGDGYTF. The CDR3 region has the DNA TGTGCCAGCAGAGGGGCAGGGGATGGCTACACCTTC. Based on the CDR3 plus reference TRBV11-1 and TRBJ1-2, the full variable domain is EAEVAQSPRYKITEKSQAVAFWCDPISGHATLYWYRQILGQGPELLVQFQDESVVDDSQLPKDRFSAERLKGVDSTLKIQPAELGDSAMYLCASRGAGDGYTFGSGTRLTVV.

This sequence joins TRBV12-2 and TRBJ2-7. TRBV12-2 is noted as a pseudogene. CDR3 length: 12 residues. The CDR3 DNA follows: TGTGTTTCGCGTAGCAGGGAGTACGAGCAGTACTTC. Its translation is CVSRSREYEQYF.

The J gene is TRBJ2-7, the V gene TRBV4-2, with D maybe TRBD1 (5 bases). V was trimmed by 5 bases and J by 3 bases, leaving 17 bases between them. The CDR3 consists of 15 residues. The germline gives CDR1 LGHNA, CDR2 YNFKEQ. The CDR3 DNA reads as TGTGCCAGCAGCTCCGGTGATGACAGCAGCTACGAGCAGTACTTC. Translation: CASSSGDDSSYEQYF.

The DNA for the CDR3 is TGTGCCAGCAGCTTGGTCGGGAGGACGGACACTGAAGCTTTCTTT. Translating it yields CASSLVGRTDTEAFF. The V call is TRBV5-6, the J call TRBJ1-1; no clear D. In germline, CDR1 is SGHDT, CDR2 YYEEEE. The V end was cut by 0 bases, the J end by 3 bases, with 12 bases between. This CDR3 has 15 amino acids.

This clone was recorded only once. The chain has TRBV5-4 and TRBJ2-3; D possibly corresponds to TRBD1 (7 bases). The V end lost 4 bases, the J end lost 0 bases, and 9 bases lay between the germline ends. Germline loops: CDR1 SGHNT, CDR2 YYREEE (reference sequence). The CDR3 contains 14 residues. The DNA of the CDR3 is TGTGCCAGCAGCGCGGGACAGAGCACAGATACGCAGTATTTT. Translated, it gives CASSAGQSTDTQYF.

The chain employs TRBV18 and TRBJ1-2; tentative D call: TRBD1 (5 bases). Germline assignment: CDR1 KGHSH and CDR2 LQKENI. The CDR3 runs 15 residues. V was pared by 2 bases and J by 0 bases, with 10 bases between. CDR3 DNA: TGTGCCAGCTCACCAGCCCAGGGATCTAACTATGGCTACACCTTC. Its translation is CASSPAQGSNYGYTF.

The chain recombines TRBV7-2 with TRBJ2-5; D ambiguous. The CDR3 covers 13 residues. Germline CDR1 is SGHTA and CDR2 is FQGNSA. V was pared by 1 base and J by 0 bases, with 3 bases between. The CDR3, as DNA: TGTGCCAGCAGCTTAGGTCACCAAGAGACCCAGTACTTC. The encoded protein is CASSLGHQETQYF.

This sequence joins TRBV23-1 and TRBJ1-2; TRBD1 aligns across 8 bases. TRBV23-1 is noted as an ORF with a role that remains uncertain. Unmatched junction bases numbered 7, after V lost 6 bases and J lost 4 bases. This CDR3 has 14 residues. The CDR3 here is CASRQGANSYGYTF. CDR3 coding DNA: TGCGCCAGCAGGCAGGGGGCGAACTCCTATGGCTACACCTTC.

Turning to this clone: A read error may produce the germline difference seen at one junction end. The chain links TRBV15 to TRBJ1-2; unclear D gene. This CDR3 is built from 14 residues. The germline CDR1 and CDR2 sequences are LNHNV and YYDKDF (reference sequence). CDR3 nucleotide sequence: TGTGCCACCAGCAGAGGGGCCATGTTCTATGGCCACACCTTC. This sequence encodes CATSRGAMFYGHTF.

The genes are TRBV27 and TRBJ1-3; 10 positions match TRBD1. The junction had 3 bases not matched to a gene; V was cut back by 2 bases and J by 2 bases. CDR3 length: 16 amino acids. Per germline, CDR1 MNHEY and CDR2 SMNVEV (reference sequence). The CDR3: CASSLRQGAAGNTIYF. CDR3 in DNA: TGTGCCAGCAGTTTACGACAGGGGGCGGCTGGAAACACCATATATTTT.

CDR3 protein: CASSQDKRGLEQFF. CDR3 nucleotides: TGCGCCAGCAGCCAAGACAAGCGGGGGCTCGAGCAGTTCTTC. The J gene is TRBJ2-1, the V gene TRBV4-3; 8 positions match TRBD2. Germline V gene sequence: CDR1 LGHNA, CDR2 YSLEER. J gave up 10 bases and V 0 bases, and 5 bases lay outside the gene matches. The CDR3 length is 14 residues.

The rearrangement links TRBV6-5 to TRBJ1-2; the match to TRBD1 covers 7 bases. The V and J ends lost 4 bases and 2 bases, in that order; junction bases with no gene match: 7. The germline CDR1 and CDR2 sequences are MNHEY and SVGAGI. CDR3 length: 15 amino acids. The DNA of the CDR3 is TGTGCCAGCAGTTCCATACTGGACAGGAACTATGGCTACACCTTC. This translates into CASSSILDRNYGYTF.

Of note for this clone: At one end the junction does not follow the germline gene, possibly because of a read error. The chain employs TRBV7-7 and TRBJ2-3; 10 bases fit TRBD1. Germline lookup yields CDR1 SSHAT and CDR2 FNYEAQ (reference sequence). The CDR3 spans 17 residues. The CDR3 spells CASSLGTGERGTDTQYF. The CDR3 region has the DNA TGTGCTAGCAGCCTGGGGACAGGGGAACGTGGTACAGATACGCAGTATTTT.

V gene TRBV5-1 combines with J gene TRBJ2-5; perhaps D is TRBD1 or TRBD2 (6 bases each). The CDR3 runs 13 residues. V was shortened by 6 bases and J by 4 bases, with 13 bases between the two germline ends. The V gene's germline CDR1 is SGHRS and CDR2 YFSETQ. The CDR3 sequence is CASTWGAGETQYF. The DNA of the CDR3 is TGCGCCAGCACCTGGGGGGCGGGAGAGACCCAGTACTTC. The full variable domain, rest sourced from reference TRBV5-1 and TRBJ2-5, is KAGVTQTPRYLIKTRGQQVTLSCSPISGHRSVSWYQQTPGQGLQFLFEYFSETQRNKGNFPGRFSGRQFSNSRSEMNVSTLELGDSALYLCASTWGAGETQYFGPGTRLLVL.

The V gene is TRBV5-6, the J gene TRBJ2-2, with 7 nucleotides matching TRBD2. Germline lookup yields CDR1 SGHDT and CDR2 YYEEEE. CDR3 size: 15 residues. V lost 1 base to trimming and J lost 4 bases; unmatched junction nucleotides: 4. The CDR3: CASSLRPSGTGELFF. In nucleotides, the CDR3 is TGTGCCAGCAGCTTGAGACCTAGCGGCACCGGGGAGCTGTTTTTT.

The chain joins TRBV5-1 to TRBJ2-5, with D tentatively TRBD1 or TRBD2 (5 bases each). The CDR3 spans 14 residues. CDR1 and CDR2 (germline): SGHRS, YFSETQ. V was clipped by 0 bases and J by 2 bases, with 8 bases between them. The DNA of the CDR3 is TGCGCCAGCAGCTTGGAGGGGAGACAAGAGACCCAGTACTTC. It translates to CASSLEGRQETQYF.

CDR3 DNA: TGTGCCAGCAGCGCCCACCTAGCGGGAGGAACAGATACGCAGTATTTT. Protein: CASSAHLAGGTDTQYF. The chain is built from TRBV9 and TRBJ2-3, with TRBD2 matching 11 bases. J gave up 3 bases and V 3 bases, and 6 bases lay outside the gene matches. From germline, CDR1 is SGDLS and CDR2 YYNGEE. This CDR3 is 16 amino acids long.

V usage is TRBV10-1 and J usage is TRBJ2-7; 8 bases agree with TRBD1. V was clipped by 4 bases and J by 0 bases; unmatched bases: 5. In germline, CDR1 is WNHNN, CDR2 SYGVQD (reference sequence). CDR3 length: 15 residues. CDR3 residues: CASSAGTGISYEQYF. The CDR3 DNA reads TGCGCCAGCAGTGCCGGGACAGGAATCTCCTACGAGCAGTACTTC.

V usage is TRBV28 and J usage is TRBJ2-4; no clear D. The germline gives CDR1 MDHEN, CDR2 SYDVKM. V was cut by 5 bases and J by 2 bases, with 13 bases left in between. The CDR3 extends over 15 amino acids. The CDR3 loop reads CASSPTMGSKNIQYF. In DNA form, the CDR3 reads TGTGCCAGCAGTCCCACTATGGGTTCCAAAAACATTCAGTACTTC.

The chain combines TRBV2 with TRBJ2-7; D not certain. Germline CDR1 is SNHLY and CDR2 is FYNNEI. The CDR3 is 15 residues long. V gave up 5 bases and J gave up 2 bases, with 16 bases separating them. The CDR3 bases are TGTGCCAGCAGTAAGTGGCAGGTTTCCCCCTACGAGCAGTACTTC. This sequence encodes CASSKWQVSPYEQYF.

The rearrangement links TRBV28 to TRBJ1-1; 7 nucleotides align to TRBD1. Trimming removed 9 bases from V and 4 bases from J; junction bases left unmatched: 11. CDR1 is MDHEN, CDR2 SYDVKM, per germline. The CDR3 is made up of 14 amino acids. As DNA, the CDR3 is TGTGCCAGTATTAGCGACAGGGCGATCACTGAAGCTTTCTTT. This codes for CASISDRAITEAFF.

This sequence joins TRBV7-2 and TRBJ2-3, with D possibly called TRBD1 or TRBD2 (6 bases each). The V end lost 5 bases, the J end lost 4 bases, and 19 bases lay between the germline ends. The CDR3 is made up of 16 amino acids. Germline V CDR1 and CDR2: SGHTA, FQGNSA. Here the CDR3 reads CASSRKGGRSPDTQYF. For the CDR3, the DNA is TGTGCCAGCAGCCGGAAAGGGGGGAGGAGCCCAGATACGCAGTATTTT.

The V and J genes are TRBV5-6 and TRBJ1-5; 10 bases line up with TRBD1. The CDR3 spans 15 residues. Per germline, CDR1 SGHDT and CDR2 YYEEEE. Unmatched junction bases numbered 8, after V lost 4 bases and J lost 7 bases. The CDR3 DNA is TGTGCCAGCAGCACTAGGACAGGGGGTACCCAGCCCCAGCATTTT. Amino acid sequence: CASSTRTGGTQPQHF.

V is TRBV4-3 and J is TRBJ2-1; maybe TRBD1 (5 bases). V lost 6 bases, J lost 12 bases, and 21 bases lay in between. Germline V CDR1 and CDR2: LGHNA, YSLEER. The CDR3 spans 14 residues. Written as DNA, the CDR3 is TGCGCCAGCAGTGTGGAAACTCGAAGAACAGGGCAGTTCTTC. Encoded protein: CASSVETRRTGQFF.

In its sample, this clone was seen once. This chain joins TRBV6-5 and TRBJ2-7; 7 bases map to TRBD1. V was clipped by 6 bases and J by 2 bases; unmatched bases: 4. This CDR3 region has 13 residues. Germline V gene sequence: CDR1 MNHEY, CDR2 SVGAGI. CDR3 DNA sequence: TGTGCCAGCAGACGGGACAGCCCCTACGAGCAGTACTTC. Its translation is CASRRDSPYEQYF.

This clone rates as medium-sized. The CDR3: CASSSRETSTDTQYF. The CDR3 nucleotides read TGTGCCAGCAGCTCGCGGGAGACTAGCACAGATACGCAGTATTTT. V usage is TRBV13 and J usage is TRBJ2-3, with 7 bases fitting TRBD2. The CDR3 has 15 residues. V shed 4 bases and J 0 bases; nucleotides not matched to a gene: 4. The germline gives CDR1 PRHDT, CDR2 FYEKMQ (reference sequence).